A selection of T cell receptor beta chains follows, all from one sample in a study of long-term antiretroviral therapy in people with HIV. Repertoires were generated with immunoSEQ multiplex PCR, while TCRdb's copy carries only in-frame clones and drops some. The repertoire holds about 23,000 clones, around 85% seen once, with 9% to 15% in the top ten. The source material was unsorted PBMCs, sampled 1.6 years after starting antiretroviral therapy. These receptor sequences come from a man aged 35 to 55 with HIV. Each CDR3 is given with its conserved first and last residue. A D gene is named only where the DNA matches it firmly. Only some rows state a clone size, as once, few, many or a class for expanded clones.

CDR3 DNA: TGCAGTGCGGGGCACAATGAGCAGTTCTTC; CDR3 protein: CSAGHNEQFF; D gene: .; V gene: TRBV20-1; J gene: TRBJ2-1; clone size: once
CDR3 DNA: TGTGCCTGGAGTGAAGGGACTCGGGAAAAACTGTTTTTT; CDR3 protein: CAWSEGTREKLFF; D gene: .; V gene: TRBV30; J gene: TRBJ1-4; clone size: .
CDR3 DNA: TGTGCCAGCAGCTTAGTCCCCGAGGGAGAGCAGTACTTC; CDR3 protein: CASSLVPEGEQYF; D gene: .; V gene: TRBV7-8; J gene: TRBJ2-7; clone size: .
CDR3 DNA: TGCGCCAGCAGCCCCCTTTCGCGGGGGTTAGGCTACAATGAGCAGTTCTTC; CDR3 protein: CASSPLSRGLGYNEQFF; D gene: TRBD2; V gene: TRBV10-2; J gene: TRBJ2-1; clone size: once
CDR3 DNA: TGTGCCAGCAGTAACCCGGGACAGGGGAGGAATCAGCCCCAGCATTTT; CDR3 protein: CASSNPGQGRNQPQHF; D gene: TRBD1; V gene: TRBV28; J gene: TRBJ1-5; clone size: once
CDR3 DNA: TGTGCCAGCAGTGCAGGGGGTAATCAGCCCCAGCATTTT; CDR3 protein: CASSAGGNQPQHF; D gene: TRBD1; V gene: TRBV6-5; J gene: TRBJ1-5; clone size: .
CDR3 DNA: TGCGCCAGCAGCTCCTTAGGGCAGGCAGCCCAGCAGAATGGCTACACCTTC; CDR3 protein: CASSSLGQAAQQNGYTF; D gene: .; V gene: TRBV5-1; J gene: TRBJ1-2; clone size: few
CDR3 DNA: TGTGCTAGTGGTTTGGTACGATCGACACGGGAGCTAGACAATGAGCAGTTCTTC; CDR3 protein: CASGLVRSTRELDNEQFF; D gene: .; V gene: TRBV12-5; J gene: TRBJ2-1; clone size: .
CDR3 DNA: TGCGCCAGCAGCTTGGAGGGACTAGCCTACGAGCAGTACTTC; CDR3 protein: CASSLEGLAYEQYF; D gene: TRBD2; V gene: TRBV5-1; J gene: TRBJ2-7; clone size: .
CDR3 DNA: TGTGCCAGCCAGGTAGCCAGGACAGATACGCAGTATTTT; CDR3 protein: CASQVARTDTQYF; D gene: .; V gene: TRBV2; J gene: TRBJ2-3; clone size: .
CDR3 DNA: TGTGCCAGCAGCTTAGGGCACGTTGAAGCTTTCTTT; CDR3 protein: CASSLGHVEAFF; D gene: .; V gene: TRBV7-9; J gene: TRBJ1-1; clone size: .
CDR3 DNA: TGCGCCAGCAGCTTGGGGGGTTCCACCTACAATGAGCAGTTCTTC; CDR3 protein: CASSLGGSTYNEQFF; D gene: .; V gene: TRBV5-1; J gene: TRBJ2-1; clone size: .
CDR3 DNA: TGTGCCAGCAGAGGACAGGGCTTTACTGAAGCTTTCTTT; CDR3 protein: CASRGQGFTEAFF; D gene: TRBD1; V gene: TRBV27; J gene: TRBJ1-1; clone size: .
CDR3 DNA: TGTGCCAGCAGTGAAGCCCTCGGGGTAACCCAGTACTTC; CDR3 protein: CASSEALGVTQYF; D gene: .; V gene: TRBV25-1; J gene: TRBJ2-5; clone size: .
CDR3 DNA: TGTGCCAGCAGGAGGGACAGCGGGGAGCAGTACTTC; CDR3 protein: CASRRDSGEQYF; D gene: .; V gene: TRBV2; J gene: TRBJ2-7; clone size: once
CDR3 DNA: TGTGCCATCAGCAGCACCCCGCTCGGCACAGATACGCAGTATTTT; CDR3 protein: CAISSTPLGTDTQYF; D gene: .; V gene: TRBV10-3; J gene: TRBJ2-3; clone size: .
CDR3 DNA: TGCGCCAGCAGCTTGGGTCAGGGGCCAAACGAGCAGTACTTC; CDR3 protein: CASSLGQGPNEQYF; D gene: .; V gene: TRBV5-1; J gene: TRBJ2-7; clone size: .
CDR3 DNA: TGTGCCAGCAACTCCGAGAGCGCGGCGACCAAGTGGGGTGAAGCTTTCTTT; CDR3 protein: CASNSESAATKWGEAFF; D gene: .; V gene: TRBV28; J gene: TRBJ1-1; clone size: .
CDR3 DNA: TGTGCCAGCAGCCAACCCGGGACAGGGGGTACCTACGAGCAGTACTTC; CDR3 protein: CASSQPGTGGTYEQYF; D gene: TRBD1; V gene: TRBV14; J gene: TRBJ2-7; clone size: .
CDR3 DNA: TGTGCCAGCAGCTTAGGGAGAGATACGCAGTATTTT; CDR3 protein: CASSLGRDTQYF; D gene: .; V gene: TRBV13; J gene: TRBJ2-3; clone size: .
CDR3 DNA: TGTGCCAGCAGTGAAGGGGGGGGACAACGCGGACGATCTCCCTACGAGCAGTACTTC; CDR3 protein: CASSEGGGQRGRSPYEQYF; D gene: .; V gene: TRBV6-1; J gene: TRBJ2-7; clone size: .
CDR3 DNA: TGTGCCAGCATGGGACAGGGTTCCTACAATGAGCAGTTCTTC; CDR3 protein: CASMGQGSYNEQFF; D gene: TRBD1; V gene: TRBV6-1; J gene: TRBJ2-1; clone size: .
CDR3 DNA: TGTGCCAGCAGCGCGGCTACAGGGTGGAACACCGGGGAGCTGTTTTTT; CDR3 protein: CASSAATGWNTGELFF; D gene: .; V gene: TRBV7-6; J gene: TRBJ2-2; clone size: once
CDR3 DNA: TGCGCCAGCAGTGAGTCGGTCCCATATCGGGCTAACTATGGCTACACCTTC; CDR3 protein: CASSESVPYRANYGYTF; D gene: .; V gene: TRBV10-2; J gene: TRBJ1-2; clone size: .
CDR3 DNA: TGTGCCAGAAAAGAAGAGGCAAATGGCCCCTACGAGCAGTACTTC; CDR3 protein: CARKEEANGPYEQYF; D gene: .; V gene: TRBV6-4; J gene: TRBJ2-7; clone size: .
CDR3 DNA: TGTGCCAGCAGCTTCTTGCCCTCCTACGAGCAGTACTTC; CDR3 protein: CASSFLPSYEQYF; D gene: .; V gene: TRBV11-2; J gene: TRBJ2-7; clone size: .
CDR3 DNA: TGTGCCAGTAGTATGATCGCGTCTTCCTACGAGCAGTACTTC; CDR3 protein: CASSMIASSYEQYF; D gene: .; V gene: TRBV19; J gene: TRBJ2-7; clone size: .
CDR3 DNA: TGTGCCAGCAGTTTAATATTAACGGGAAAATACAATGAGCAGTTCTTC; CDR3 protein: CASSLILTGKYNEQFF; D gene: .; V gene: TRBV27; J gene: TRBJ2-1; clone size: .
CDR3 DNA: TGTGCCAGTTCTCGGGGGGCAAGCGCTGAAGCTTTCTTT; CDR3 protein: CASSRGASAEAFF; D gene: .; V gene: TRBV9; J gene: TRBJ1-1; clone size: .
CDR3 DNA: TGTGCCATCAGTGAGTCTGGAGGCACTGAAGCTTTCTTT; CDR3 protein: CAISESGGTEAFF; D gene: .; V gene: TRBV10-3; J gene: TRBJ1-1; clone size: .
CDR3 DNA: TGTGCCAGCAGCCCCTTCCGGGGGGGAAGCACAGATACGCAGTATTTT; CDR3 protein: CASSPFRGGSTDTQYF; D gene: TRBD2; V gene: TRBV4-2; J gene: TRBJ2-3; clone size: .
CDR3 DNA: TGTGCCATCAGTGAGCTTGGAATTCCTATAGGGACAGGGGGCTTCTACGAGCAGTACTTC; CDR3 protein: CAISELGIPIGTGGFYEQYF; D gene: TRBD1; V gene: TRBV10-3; J gene: TRBJ2-7; clone size: .
CDR3 DNA: TGCGCCAGCAGCTTGGTGGGGACTAGCGGGAGTGGGGGCAATGAGCAGTTCTTC; CDR3 protein: CASSLVGTSGSGGNEQFF; D gene: TRBD2; V gene: TRBV5-1; J gene: TRBJ2-1; clone size: .
CDR3 DNA: TGTGCTAGTGGCAATTGGGGGGGTCGGGACACTGAAGCTTTCTTT; CDR3 protein: CASGNWGGRDTEAFF; D gene: .; V gene: TRBV12-5; J gene: TRBJ1-1; clone size: .
CDR3 DNA: TGTGCCAGCAGTGACTCGGGGGGGGCGGACGATCAGCCCCAGCATTTT; CDR3 protein: CASSDSGGADDQPQHF; D gene: .; V gene: TRBV6-4; J gene: TRBJ1-5; clone size: once